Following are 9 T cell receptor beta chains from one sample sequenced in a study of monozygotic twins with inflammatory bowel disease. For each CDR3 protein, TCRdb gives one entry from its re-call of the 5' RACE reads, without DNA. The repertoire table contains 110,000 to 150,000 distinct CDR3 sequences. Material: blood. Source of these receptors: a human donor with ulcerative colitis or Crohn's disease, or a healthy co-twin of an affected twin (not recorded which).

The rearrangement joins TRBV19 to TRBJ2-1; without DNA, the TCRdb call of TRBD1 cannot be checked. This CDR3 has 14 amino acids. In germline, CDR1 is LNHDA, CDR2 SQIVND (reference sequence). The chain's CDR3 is CASSKGDSRNEQFF.

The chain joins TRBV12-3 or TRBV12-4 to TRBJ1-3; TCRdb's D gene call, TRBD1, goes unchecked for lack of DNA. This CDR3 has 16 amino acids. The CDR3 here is CASSSGQGPSGNTIYF.

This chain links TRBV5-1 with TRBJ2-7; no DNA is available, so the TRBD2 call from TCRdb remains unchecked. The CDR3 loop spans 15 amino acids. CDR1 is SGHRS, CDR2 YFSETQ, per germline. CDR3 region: CASSLLAGGNNEQYF.

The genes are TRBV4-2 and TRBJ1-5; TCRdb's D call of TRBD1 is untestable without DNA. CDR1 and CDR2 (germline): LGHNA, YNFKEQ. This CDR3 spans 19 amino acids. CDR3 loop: CASRPAWGTVTNYNQPQHF.

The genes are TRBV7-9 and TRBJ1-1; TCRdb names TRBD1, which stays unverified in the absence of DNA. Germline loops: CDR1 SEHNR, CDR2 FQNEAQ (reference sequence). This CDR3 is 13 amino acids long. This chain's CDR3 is CASSPKGVPEAFF.

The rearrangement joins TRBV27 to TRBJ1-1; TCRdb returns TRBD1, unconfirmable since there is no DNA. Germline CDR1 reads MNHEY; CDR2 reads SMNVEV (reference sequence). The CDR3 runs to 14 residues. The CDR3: CASKFTGDNTEAFF.

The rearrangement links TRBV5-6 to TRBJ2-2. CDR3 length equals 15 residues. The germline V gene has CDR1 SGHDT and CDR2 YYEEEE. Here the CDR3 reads CASSFRGSYTGELFF.

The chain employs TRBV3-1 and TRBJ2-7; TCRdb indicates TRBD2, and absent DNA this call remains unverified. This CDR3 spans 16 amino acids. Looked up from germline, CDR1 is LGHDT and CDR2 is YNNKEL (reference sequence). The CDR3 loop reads CASSELAGVSSYEQYF.

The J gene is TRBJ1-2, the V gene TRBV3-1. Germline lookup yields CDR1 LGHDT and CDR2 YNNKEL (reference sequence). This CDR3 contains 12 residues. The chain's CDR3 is CASSGNSYGYTF. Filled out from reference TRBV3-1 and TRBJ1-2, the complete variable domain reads DTAVSQTPKYLVTQMGNDKSIKCEQNLGHDTMYWYKQDSKKFLKIMFSYNNKELIINETVPNRFSPKSPDKAHLNLHINSLELGDSAVYFCASSGNSYGYTFGSGTRLTVV.